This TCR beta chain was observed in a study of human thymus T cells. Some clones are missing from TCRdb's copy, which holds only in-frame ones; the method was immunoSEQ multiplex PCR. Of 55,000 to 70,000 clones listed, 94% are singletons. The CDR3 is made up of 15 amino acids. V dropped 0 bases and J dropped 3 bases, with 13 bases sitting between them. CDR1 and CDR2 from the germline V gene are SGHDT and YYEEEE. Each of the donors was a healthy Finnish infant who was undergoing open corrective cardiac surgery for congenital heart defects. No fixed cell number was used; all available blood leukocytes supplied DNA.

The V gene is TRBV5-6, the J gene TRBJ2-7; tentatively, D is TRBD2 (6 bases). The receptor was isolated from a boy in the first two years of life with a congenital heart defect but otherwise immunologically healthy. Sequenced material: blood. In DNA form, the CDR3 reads TGTGCCAGCAGCTTGGGGAGGGGACGGATCTACGAGCAGTACTTC. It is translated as CASSLGRGRIYEQYF. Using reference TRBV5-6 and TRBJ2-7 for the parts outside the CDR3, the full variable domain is DAGVTQSPTHLIKTRGQQVTLRCSPKSGHDTVSWYQQALGQGPQFIFQYYEEEERQRGNFPDRFSGHQFPNYSSELNVNALLLGDSALYLCASSLGRGRIYEQYFGPGTRLTVT.